These T cell receptor beta chains were read from a single sample in a study of blood T cell repertoires in COVID-19. Method: immunoSEQ multiplex PCR; TCRdb's copy keeps in-frame clones and lacks some. This table has about 130,000 clones, about 80% appearing once. The sample consisted of peripheral blood. These receptors all come from a woman aged 80 or over with acute or convalescent COVID-19. The CDR3 runs from the conserved cysteine through the conserved F or W. The D gene is left open where the match is weak. Expanded clones are given a class, and other clones once, few, many or no size at all.

TRBV30	TRBJ1-1	-	-	CAWSVQQDTEAFF	TGTGCCTGGAGTGTCCAACAGGACACTGAAGCTTTCTTT
TRBV4-1	TRBJ1-1	-	-	CASSHPQGRDTEAFF	TGCGCCAGCAGCCACCCCCAGGGGAGGGACACTGAAGCTTTCTTT
TRBV2	TRBJ1-3	TRBD1	-	CASSRQGARAGNTIYF	TGTGCCAGCAGTAGACAGGGGGCTCGGGCTGGAAACACCATATATTTT
TRBV6-5	TRBJ1-1	-	once	CASSRNLGGGTEAFF	TGTGCCAGCAGCCGCAACCTGGGCGGGGGCACTGAAGCTTTCTTT
TRBV9	TRBJ1-1	-	-	CASSVTGSTEAFF	TGTGCCAGCAGCGTCACCGGGAGCACTGAAGCTTTCTTT
TRBV6-2/TRBV6-3	TRBJ1-2	-	-	CASSYPTDHYGYTF	TGTGCCAGCAGTTACCCGACAGACCACTATGGCTACACCTTC
TRBV29-1	TRBJ2-2	TRBD1	-	CSVPTGTGGYTGELFF	TGCAGCGTTCCCACCGGGACAGGGGGCTACACCGGGGAGCTGTTTTTT
TRBV30	TRBJ1-2	-	-	CAWSVFGWWAGWAKVGYTF	TGTGCCTGGAGTGTATTCGGTTGGTGGGCAGGTTGGGCAAAGGTGGGCTACACCTTC
TRBV7-8	TRBJ1-5	TRBD1	-	CASSDSRDRGNSNQPQHF	TGTGCCAGCAGCGATAGCAGGGACAGGGGTAATAGCAATCAGCCCCAGCATTTT
TRBV6-5	TRBJ1-2	TRBD1	few	CASSPRQGQGSGYTF	TGTGCCAGCAGTCCTCGCCAAGGACAGGGATCAGGCTACACCTTC
TRBV13	TRBJ1-3	TRBD1	few	CASSFRTGGSDTIYF	TGTGCCAGCAGCTTCCGGACAGGGGGCTCAGACACCATATATTTT
TRBV5-4	TRBJ1-2	-	-	CASSSLNPGRDNYGYTF	TGTGCCAGCAGCTCCCTTAACCCGGGCAGGGATAACTATGGCTACACCTTC
TRBV9	TRBJ1-5	-	few	CASSKTTGNQPQHF	TGTGCCAGCAGCAAAACGACTGGCAATCAGCCCCAGCATTTT
TRBV4-3	TRBJ2-2	-	few	CASSQEDFPLELFF	TGCGCCAGCAGCCAAGAGGACTTCCCCTTGGAGCTGTTTTTT
TRBV2	TRBJ1-5	TRBD1	-	CASRPQGVGNQPQHF	TGTGCCAGCAGACCACAGGGGGTTGGCAATCAGCCCCAGCATTTT
TRBV3-1/TRBV3-2	TRBJ2-7	-	-	CASSQYPRPAGLPKQYF	TGTGCCAGCAGCCAATACCCACGGCCAGCGGGTCTTCCCAAGCAGTACTTC
TRBV2	TRBJ1-1	-	-	CASSEAPGRGRVSEAFF	TGTGCCAGCAGTGAAGCCCCGGGGCGGGGCAGAGTATCTGAAGCTTTCTTT
TRBV27	TRBJ2-3	-	-	CASSPPRRSMATDTQYF	TGTGCCAGCAGTCCCCCGAGGCGCTCCATGGCCACAGATACGCAGTATTTT